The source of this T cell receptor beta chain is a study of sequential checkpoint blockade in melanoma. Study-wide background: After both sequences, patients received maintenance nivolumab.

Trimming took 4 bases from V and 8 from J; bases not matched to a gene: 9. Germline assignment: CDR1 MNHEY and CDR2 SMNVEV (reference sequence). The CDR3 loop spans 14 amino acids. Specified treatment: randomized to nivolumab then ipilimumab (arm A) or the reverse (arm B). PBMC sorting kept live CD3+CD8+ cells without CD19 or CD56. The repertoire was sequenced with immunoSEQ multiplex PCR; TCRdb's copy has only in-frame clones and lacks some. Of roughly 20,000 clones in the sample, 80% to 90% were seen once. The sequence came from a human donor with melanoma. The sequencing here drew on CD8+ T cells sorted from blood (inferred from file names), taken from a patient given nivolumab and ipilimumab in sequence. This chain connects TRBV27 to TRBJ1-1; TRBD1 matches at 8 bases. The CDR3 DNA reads TGTGCCAGCAGTTCCTACAGGGGGGATGGGGAAGCTTTCTTT. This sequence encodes CASSSYRGDGEAFF.